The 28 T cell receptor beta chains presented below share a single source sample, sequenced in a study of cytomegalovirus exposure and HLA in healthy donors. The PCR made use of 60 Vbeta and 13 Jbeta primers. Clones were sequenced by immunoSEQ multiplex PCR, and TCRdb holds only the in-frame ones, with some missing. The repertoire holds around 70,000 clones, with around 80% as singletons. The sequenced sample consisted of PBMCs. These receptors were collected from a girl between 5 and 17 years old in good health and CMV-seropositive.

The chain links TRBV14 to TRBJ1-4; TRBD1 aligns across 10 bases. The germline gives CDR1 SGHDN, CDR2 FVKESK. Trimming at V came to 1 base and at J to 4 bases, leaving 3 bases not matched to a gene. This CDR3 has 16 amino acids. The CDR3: CASSQGGTGVNEKLFF. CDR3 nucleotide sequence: TGTGCCAGCAGCCAAGGAGGGACAGGGGTTAATGAAAAACTGTTTTTT.

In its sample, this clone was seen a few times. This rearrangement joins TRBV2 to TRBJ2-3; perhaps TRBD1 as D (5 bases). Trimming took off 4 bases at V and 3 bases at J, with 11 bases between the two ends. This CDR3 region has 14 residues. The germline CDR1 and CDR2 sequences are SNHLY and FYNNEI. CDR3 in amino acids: CASSAQGQTDTQYF. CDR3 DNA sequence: TGTGCCAGCAGTGCGCAGGGCCAAACAGATACGCAGTATTTT.

CDR3 region: CATEGPSYEQYF. CDR3 bases: TGTGCCACGGAGGGGCCCTCCTACGAGCAGTACTTC. This chain links TRBV28 with TRBJ2-7; maybe TRBD2 (6 bases). The CDR3 totals 12 residues. Germline assignment: CDR1 MDHEN and CDR2 SYDVKM. V was pared by 10 bases and J by 0 bases, with 10 bases between.

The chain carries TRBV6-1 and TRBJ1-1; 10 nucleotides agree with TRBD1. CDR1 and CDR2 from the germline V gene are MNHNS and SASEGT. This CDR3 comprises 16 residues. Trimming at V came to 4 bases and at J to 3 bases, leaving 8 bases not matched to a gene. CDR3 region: CASSVRDRGADTEAFF. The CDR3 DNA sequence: TGTGCCAGCAGTGTCCGGGACAGGGGAGCGGACACTGAAGCTTTCTTT.

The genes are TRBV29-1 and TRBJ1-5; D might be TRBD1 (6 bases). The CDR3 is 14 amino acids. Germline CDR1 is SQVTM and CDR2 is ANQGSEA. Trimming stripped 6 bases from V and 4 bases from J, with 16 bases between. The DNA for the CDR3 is TGCAGCGTCTCCAGGGGTAACGGGAATCAGCCCCAGCATTTT. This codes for CSVSRGNGNQPQHF.

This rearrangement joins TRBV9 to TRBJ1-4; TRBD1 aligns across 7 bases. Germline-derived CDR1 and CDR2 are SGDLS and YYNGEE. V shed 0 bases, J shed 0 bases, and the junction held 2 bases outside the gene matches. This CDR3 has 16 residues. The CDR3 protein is CASSVGRGPTNEKLFF. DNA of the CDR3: TGTGCCAGCAGCGTAGGGAGGGGGCCAACTAATGAAAAACTGTTTTTT.

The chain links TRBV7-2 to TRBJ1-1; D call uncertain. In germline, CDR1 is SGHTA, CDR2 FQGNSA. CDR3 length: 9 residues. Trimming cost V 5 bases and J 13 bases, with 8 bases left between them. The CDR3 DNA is TGTGCCAGCAGCCAGAATGTTTTCTTT. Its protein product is CASSQNVFF.

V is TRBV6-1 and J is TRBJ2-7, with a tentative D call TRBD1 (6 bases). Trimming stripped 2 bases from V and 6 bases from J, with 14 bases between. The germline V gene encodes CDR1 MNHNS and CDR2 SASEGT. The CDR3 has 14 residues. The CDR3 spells CASSERSEGGEQYF. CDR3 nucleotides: TGTGCCAGCAGTGAACGTTCGGAAGGGGGCGAGCAGTACTTC.

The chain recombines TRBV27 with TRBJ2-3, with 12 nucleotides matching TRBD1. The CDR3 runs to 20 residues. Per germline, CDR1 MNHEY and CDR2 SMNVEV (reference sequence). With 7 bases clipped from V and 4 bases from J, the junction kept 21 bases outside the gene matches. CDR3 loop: CASKGTGGKKLLGGADTQYF. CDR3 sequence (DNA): TGTGCCAGCAAAGGGACAGGGGGCAAGAAGCTTCTTGGTGGAGCAGATACGCAGTATTTT.

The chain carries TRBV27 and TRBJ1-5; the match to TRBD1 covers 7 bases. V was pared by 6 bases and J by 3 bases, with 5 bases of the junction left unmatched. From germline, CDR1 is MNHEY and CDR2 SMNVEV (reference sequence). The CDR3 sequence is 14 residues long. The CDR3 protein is CASRPGQINQPQHF. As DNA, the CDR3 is TGTGCCAGCAGGCCGGGACAGATCAATCAGCCCCAGCATTTT.

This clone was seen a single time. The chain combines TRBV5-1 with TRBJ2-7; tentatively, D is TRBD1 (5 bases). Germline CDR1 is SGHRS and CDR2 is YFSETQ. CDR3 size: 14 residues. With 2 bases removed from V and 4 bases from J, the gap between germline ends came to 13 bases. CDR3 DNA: TGCGCCAGCAGCTTTTTTTTTCAGGGATACGAGCAGTACTTC. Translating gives CASSFFFQGYEQYF.

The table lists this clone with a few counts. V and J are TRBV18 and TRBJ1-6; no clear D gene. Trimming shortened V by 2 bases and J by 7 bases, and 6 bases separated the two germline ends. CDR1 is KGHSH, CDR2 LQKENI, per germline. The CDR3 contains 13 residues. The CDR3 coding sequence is TGTGCCAGCTCACCAGGCGGAAATTCACCCCTCCACTTT. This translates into CASSPGGNSPLHF.

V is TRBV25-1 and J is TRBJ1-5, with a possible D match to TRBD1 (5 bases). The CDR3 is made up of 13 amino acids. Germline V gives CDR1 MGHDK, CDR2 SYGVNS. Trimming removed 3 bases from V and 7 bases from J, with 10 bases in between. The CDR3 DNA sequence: TGTGCCAGCAGTGACAGGGTTGGGCAGCCCCAGCATTTT. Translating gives CASSDRVGQPQHF.

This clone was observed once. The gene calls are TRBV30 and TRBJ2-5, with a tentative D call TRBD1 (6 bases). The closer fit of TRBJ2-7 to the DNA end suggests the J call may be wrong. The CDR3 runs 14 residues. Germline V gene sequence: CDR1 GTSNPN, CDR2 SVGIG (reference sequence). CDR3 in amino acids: CAWSTGQGSYEQYF. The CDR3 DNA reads TGTGCCTGGAGTACCGGTCAGGGGTCCTACGAGCAGTACTTC.

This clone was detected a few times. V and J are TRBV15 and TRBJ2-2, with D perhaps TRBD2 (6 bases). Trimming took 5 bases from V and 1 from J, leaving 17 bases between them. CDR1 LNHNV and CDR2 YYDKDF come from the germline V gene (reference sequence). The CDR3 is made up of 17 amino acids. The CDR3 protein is CATSPGPGLMNTGELFF. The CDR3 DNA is TGTGCCACCAGCCCGGGACCGGGACTTATGAACACCGGGGAGCTGTTTTTT.

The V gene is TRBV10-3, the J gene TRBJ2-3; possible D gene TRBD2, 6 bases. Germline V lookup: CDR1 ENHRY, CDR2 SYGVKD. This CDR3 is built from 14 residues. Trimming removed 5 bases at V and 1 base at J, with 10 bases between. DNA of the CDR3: TGTGCCATCAGTCTTCGCGGGGGCACAGATACGCAGTATTTT. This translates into CAISLRGGTDTQYF.

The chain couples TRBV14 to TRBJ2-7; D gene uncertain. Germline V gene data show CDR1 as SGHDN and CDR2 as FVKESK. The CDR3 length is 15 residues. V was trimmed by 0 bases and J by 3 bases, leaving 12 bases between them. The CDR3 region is CASSQDPSGYYEQYF. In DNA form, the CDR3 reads TGTGCCAGCAGCCAAGATCCATCGGGTTACTACGAGCAGTACTTC.

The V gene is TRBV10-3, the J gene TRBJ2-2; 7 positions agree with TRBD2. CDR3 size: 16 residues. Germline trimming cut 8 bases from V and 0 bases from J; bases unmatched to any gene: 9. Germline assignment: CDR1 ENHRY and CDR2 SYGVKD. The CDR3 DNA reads TGTGCCATCGGGGGAGGGCGGGGCTCGAACACCGGGGAGCTGTTTTTT. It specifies CAIGGGRGSNTGELFF.

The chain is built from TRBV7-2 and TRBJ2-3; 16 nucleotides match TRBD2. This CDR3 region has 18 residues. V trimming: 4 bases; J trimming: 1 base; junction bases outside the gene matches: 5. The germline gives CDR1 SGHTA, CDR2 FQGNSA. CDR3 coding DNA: TGTGCCAGCAGCTGGGGACTAGCGGGAGGGAGGGGCACAGATACGCAGTATTTT. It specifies CASSWGLAGGRGTDTQYF.

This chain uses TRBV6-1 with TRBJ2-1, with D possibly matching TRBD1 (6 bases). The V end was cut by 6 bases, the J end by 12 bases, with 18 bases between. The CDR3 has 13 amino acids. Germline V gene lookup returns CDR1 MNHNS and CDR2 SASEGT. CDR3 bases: TGTGCCAGCAGATCCAACAGGGTTTTAGGGCAGTTCTTC. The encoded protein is CASRSNRVLGQFF.

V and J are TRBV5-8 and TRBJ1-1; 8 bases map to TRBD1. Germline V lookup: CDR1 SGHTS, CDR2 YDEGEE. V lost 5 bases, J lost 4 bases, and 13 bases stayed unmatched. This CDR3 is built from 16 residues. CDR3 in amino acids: CASRTRDRGGITEAFF. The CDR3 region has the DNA TGTGCCAGCAGAACTCGCGACAGGGGTGGTATCACTGAAGCTTTCTTT.

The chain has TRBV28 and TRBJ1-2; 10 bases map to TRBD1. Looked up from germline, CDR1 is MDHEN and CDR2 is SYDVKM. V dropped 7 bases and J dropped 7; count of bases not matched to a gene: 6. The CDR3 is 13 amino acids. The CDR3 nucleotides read TGTGCCAGCACCCGACAGGGGGCTCGTGGCTACACCTTC. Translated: CASTRQGARGYTF.

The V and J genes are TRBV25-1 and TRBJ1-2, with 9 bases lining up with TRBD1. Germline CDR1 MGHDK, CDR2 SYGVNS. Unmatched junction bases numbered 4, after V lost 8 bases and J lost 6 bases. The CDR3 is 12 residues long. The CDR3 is CASRDRENGYTF. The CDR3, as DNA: TGTGCCAGCCGGGACAGGGAAAATGGCTACACCTTC.

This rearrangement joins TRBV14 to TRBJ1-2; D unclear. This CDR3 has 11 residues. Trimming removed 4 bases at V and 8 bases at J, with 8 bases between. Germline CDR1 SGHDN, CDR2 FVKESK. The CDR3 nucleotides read TGTGCCAGCAGCCGAGGATGGGGCTACACCTTC. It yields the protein CASSRGWGYTF.

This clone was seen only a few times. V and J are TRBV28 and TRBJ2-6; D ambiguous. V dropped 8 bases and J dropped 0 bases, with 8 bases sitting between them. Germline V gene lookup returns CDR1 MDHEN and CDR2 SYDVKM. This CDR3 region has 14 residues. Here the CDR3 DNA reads TGTGCCAGCTATAGCCTCTCTGGGGCCAACGTCCTGACTTTC. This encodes CASYSLSGANVLTF.

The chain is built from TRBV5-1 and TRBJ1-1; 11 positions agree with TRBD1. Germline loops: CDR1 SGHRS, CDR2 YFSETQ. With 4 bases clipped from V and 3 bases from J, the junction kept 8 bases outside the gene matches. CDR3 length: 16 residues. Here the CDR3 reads CASSHRTGGVYTEAFF. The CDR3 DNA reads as TGCGCCAGCAGCCACAGGACAGGGGGCGTCTACACTGAAGCTTTCTTT.

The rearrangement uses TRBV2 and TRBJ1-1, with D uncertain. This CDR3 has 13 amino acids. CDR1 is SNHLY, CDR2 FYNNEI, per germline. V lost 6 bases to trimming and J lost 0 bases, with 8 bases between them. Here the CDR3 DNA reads TGTGCCAGCAGACGGGAAGTGAACACTGAAGCTTTCTTT. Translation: CASRREVNTEAFF.

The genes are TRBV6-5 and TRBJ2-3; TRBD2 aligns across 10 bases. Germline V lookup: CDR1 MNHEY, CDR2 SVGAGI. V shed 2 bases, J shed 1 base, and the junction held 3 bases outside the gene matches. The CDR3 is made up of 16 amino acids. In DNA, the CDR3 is TGTGCCAGCAGTTACCGAGCGGGGGGGGGCACAGATACGCAGTATTTT. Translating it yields CASSYRAGGGTDTQYF.